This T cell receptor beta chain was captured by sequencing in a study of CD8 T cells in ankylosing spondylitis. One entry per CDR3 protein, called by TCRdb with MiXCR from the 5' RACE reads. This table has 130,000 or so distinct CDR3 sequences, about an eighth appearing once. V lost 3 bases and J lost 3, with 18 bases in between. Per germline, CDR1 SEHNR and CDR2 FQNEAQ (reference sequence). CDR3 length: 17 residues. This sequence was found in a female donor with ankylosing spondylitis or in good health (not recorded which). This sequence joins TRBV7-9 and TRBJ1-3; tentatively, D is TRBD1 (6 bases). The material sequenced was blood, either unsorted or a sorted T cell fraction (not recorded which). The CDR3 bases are TGTGCCAGCAGCTTCGATAAGGGGGGGACGATTGGAAACACCATATATTTT. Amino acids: CASSFDKGGTIGNTIYF.